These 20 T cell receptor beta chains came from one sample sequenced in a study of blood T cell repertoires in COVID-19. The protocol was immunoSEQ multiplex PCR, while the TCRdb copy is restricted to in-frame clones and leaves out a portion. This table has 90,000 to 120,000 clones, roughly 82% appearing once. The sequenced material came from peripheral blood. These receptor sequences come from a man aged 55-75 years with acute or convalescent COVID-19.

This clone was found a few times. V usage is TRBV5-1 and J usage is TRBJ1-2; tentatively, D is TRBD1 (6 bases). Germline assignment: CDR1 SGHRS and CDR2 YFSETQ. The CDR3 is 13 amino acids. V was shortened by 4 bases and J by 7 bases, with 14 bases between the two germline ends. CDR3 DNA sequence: TGCGCCAGCAGCCCTAACAGGGTTGGTGGCTACACCTTC. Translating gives CASSPNRVGGYTF.

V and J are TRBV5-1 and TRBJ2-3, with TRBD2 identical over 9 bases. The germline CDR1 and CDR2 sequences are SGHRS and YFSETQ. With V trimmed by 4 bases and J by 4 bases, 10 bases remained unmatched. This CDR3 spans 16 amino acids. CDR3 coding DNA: TGCGCCAGCAGCCTCGCCTTAGCGGGAGTATCAGATACGCAGTATTTT. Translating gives CASSLALAGVSDTQYF.

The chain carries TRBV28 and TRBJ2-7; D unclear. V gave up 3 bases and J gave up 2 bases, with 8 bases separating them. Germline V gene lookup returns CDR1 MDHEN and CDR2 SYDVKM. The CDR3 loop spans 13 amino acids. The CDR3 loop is CASSFLLAYEQYF. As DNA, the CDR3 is TGTGCCAGCAGTTTTTTGCTAGCCTACGAGCAGTACTTC. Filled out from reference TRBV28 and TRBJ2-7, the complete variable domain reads DVKVTQSSRYLVKRTGEKVFLECVQDMDHENMFWYRQDPGLGLRLIYFSYDVKMKEKGDIPEGYSVSREKKERFSLILESASTNQTSMYLCASSFLLAYEQYFGPGTRLTVT.

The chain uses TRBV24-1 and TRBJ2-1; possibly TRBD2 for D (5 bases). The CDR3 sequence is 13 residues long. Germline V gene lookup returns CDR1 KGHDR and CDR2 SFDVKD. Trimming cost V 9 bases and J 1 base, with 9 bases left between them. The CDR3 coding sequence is TGTGCCACCGGGAGTATGTCCTACAATGAGCAGTTCTTC. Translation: CATGSMSYNEQFF.

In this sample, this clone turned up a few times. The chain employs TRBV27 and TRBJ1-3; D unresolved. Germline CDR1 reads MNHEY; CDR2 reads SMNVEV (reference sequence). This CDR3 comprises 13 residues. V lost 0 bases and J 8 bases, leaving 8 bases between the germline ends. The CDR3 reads CASSLSRLDTIYF. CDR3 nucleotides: TGTGCCAGCAGTTTATCGCGACTAGACACCATATATTTT.

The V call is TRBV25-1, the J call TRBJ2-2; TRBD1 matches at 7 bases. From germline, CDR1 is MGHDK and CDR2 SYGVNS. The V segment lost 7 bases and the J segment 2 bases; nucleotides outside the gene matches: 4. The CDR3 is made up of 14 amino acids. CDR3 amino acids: CASTGTDNTGELFF. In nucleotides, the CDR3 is TGTGCCAGCACCGGGACAGACAACACCGGGGAGCTGTTTTTT.

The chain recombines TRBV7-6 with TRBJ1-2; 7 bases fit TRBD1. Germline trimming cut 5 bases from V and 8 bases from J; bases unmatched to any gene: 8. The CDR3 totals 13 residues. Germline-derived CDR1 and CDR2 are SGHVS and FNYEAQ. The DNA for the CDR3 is TGTGCCAGCAGCCCCCACAGGGGTAGCGGCTACACCTTC. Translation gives CASSPHRGSGYTF.

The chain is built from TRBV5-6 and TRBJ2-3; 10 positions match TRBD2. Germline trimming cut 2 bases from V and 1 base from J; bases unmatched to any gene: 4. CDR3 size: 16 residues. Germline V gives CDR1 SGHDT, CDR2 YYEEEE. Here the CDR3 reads CASSFSGTSGTDTQYF. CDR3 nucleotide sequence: TGTGCCAGCAGCTTTTCGGGGACTAGCGGCACAGATACGCAGTATTTT.

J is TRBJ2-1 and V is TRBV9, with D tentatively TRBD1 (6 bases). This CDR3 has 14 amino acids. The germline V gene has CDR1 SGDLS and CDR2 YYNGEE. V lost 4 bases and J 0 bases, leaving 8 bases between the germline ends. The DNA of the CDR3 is TGTGCCAGCAGCCCGGGACACTCCTACAATGAGCAGTTCTTC. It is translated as CASSPGHSYNEQFF.

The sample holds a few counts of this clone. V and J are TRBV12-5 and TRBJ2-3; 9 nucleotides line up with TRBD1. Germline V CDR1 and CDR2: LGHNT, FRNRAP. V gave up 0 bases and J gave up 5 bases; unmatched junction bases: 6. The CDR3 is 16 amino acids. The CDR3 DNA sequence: TGTGCTAGTGGTTTGGTACTCGGGACAGGGAAAGATACGCAGTATTTT. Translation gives CASGLVLGTGKDTQYF.

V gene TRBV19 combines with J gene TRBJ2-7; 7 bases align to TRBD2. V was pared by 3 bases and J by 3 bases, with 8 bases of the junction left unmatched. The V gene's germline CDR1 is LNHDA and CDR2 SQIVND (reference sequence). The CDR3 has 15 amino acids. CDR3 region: CASSIILADFYEQYV. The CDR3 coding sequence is TGTGCCAGTAGTATCATCCTAGCGGACTTCTACGAGCAGTACGTC.

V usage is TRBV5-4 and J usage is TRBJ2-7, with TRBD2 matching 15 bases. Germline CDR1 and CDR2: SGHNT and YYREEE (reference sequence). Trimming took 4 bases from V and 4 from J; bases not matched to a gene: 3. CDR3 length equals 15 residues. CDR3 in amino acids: CASSPGTSGRYEQYF. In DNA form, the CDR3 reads TGTGCCAGCAGCCCAGGGACTAGCGGGAGGTACGAGCAGTACTTC.

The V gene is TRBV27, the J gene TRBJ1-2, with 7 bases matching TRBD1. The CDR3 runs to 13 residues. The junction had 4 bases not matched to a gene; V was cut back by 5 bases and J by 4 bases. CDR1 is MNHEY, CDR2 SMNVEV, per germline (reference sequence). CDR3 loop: CASSADRVYGYTF. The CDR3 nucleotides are TGTGCCAGCAGTGCCGACAGGGTCTATGGCTACACCTTC.

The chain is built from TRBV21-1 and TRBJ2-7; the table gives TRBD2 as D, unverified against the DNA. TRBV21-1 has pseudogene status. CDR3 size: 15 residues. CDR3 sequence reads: CASSNRTNLHYEQYV. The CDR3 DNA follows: TGTGCCAGCAGCAACCGGACTAACCTCCACTACGAGCAGTACGTC.

CDR3 amino acids: CASSLPSAGGLEAYEQYF. In DNA form, the CDR3 reads TGTGCCAGCAGTTTACCATCCGCGGGGGGGCTCGAAGCCTACGAGCAGTACTTC. The genes are TRBV27 and TRBJ2-7; the match to TRBD2 covers 9 bases. V lost 2 bases, J lost 2 bases, and 13 bases stayed unmatched. There are 18 residues in the CDR3. From germline, CDR1 is MNHEY and CDR2 SMNVEV (reference sequence).

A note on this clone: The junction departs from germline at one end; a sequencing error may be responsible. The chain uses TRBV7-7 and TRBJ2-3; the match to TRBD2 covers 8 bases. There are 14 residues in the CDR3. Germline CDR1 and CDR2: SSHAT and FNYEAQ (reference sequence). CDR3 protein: CASSPRGGTDTQYF. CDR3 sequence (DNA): TGTGCTAGCAGCCCTCGGGGGGGTACAGATACGCAGTATTTT.

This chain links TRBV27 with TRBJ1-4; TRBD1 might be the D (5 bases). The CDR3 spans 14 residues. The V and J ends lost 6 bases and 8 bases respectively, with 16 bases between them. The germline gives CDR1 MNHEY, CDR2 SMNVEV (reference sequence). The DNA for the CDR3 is TGTGCCAGCAGGGAAAGAGGACGGGGGGAAAAACTGTTTTTT. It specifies CASRERGRGEKLFF.

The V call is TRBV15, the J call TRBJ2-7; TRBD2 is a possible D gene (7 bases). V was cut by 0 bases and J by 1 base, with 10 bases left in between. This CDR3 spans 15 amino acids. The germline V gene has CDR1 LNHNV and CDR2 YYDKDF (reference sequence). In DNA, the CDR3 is TGTGCCACCAGCAGAGAAGGGGGGGCTTCCTACGAGCAGTACTTC. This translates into CATSREGGASYEQYF.

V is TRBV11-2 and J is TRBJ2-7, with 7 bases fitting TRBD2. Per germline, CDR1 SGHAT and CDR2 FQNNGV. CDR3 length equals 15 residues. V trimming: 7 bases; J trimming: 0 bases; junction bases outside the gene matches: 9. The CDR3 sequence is CASTFGGSISYEQYF. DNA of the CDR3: TGTGCCAGCACCTTTGGCGGGAGTATCTCCTACGAGCAGTACTTC.

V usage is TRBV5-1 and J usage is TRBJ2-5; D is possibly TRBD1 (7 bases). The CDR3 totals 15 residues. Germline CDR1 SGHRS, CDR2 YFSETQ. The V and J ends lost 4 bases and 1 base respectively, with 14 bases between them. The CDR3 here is CASSGGGGGQETQYF. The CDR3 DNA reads TGCGCCAGCAGCGGAGGGGGCGGAGGCCAAGAGACCCAGTACTTC.